These 16 T cell receptor beta chains share one sample of origin, sequenced in a study of blood T cell repertoires in COVID-19. Clones were read by immunoSEQ multiplex PCR, and TCRdb kept only the in-frame ones, dropping some. In the table there are some 230,000 clones, 84% of which are singletons. The sequenced sample consisted of peripheral blood. Source of these receptors: a woman younger than 45 who had recovered from COVID-19.

The V call is TRBV19, the J call TRBJ2-7, with D tentatively TRBD1 (6 bases). From germline, CDR1 is LNHDA and CDR2 SQIVND (reference sequence). This CDR3 region has 13 residues. Trimming shortened V by 3 bases and J by 5 bases, and 11 bases separated the two germline ends. The CDR3 sequence is CASSMNRVDEQYF. CDR3 DNA: TGTGCCAGTAGTATGAACAGGGTCGACGAGCAGTACTTC.

CDR3 protein: CASSGAAGNYGYTF. DNA of the CDR3: TGTGCCAGCAGCGGAGCGGCGGGTAACTATGGCTACACCTTC. The rearrangement uses TRBV9 and TRBJ1-2; D is ambiguous. CDR3 length equals 14 residues. Trimming took off 3 bases at V and 1 base at J, with 10 bases between the two ends. Germline V gene data show CDR1 as SGDLS and CDR2 as YYNGEE.

The rearrangement links TRBV5-1 to TRBJ1-6; 7 bases align to TRBD1. Trimming removed 4 bases from V and 8 bases from J; junction bases left unmatched: 12. This CDR3 comprises 16 residues. The germline V gene encodes CDR1 SGHRS and CDR2 YFSETQ. The CDR3 protein is CASSPSPTGVDSPLHF. DNA for the CDR3: TGCGCCAGCAGCCCAAGCCCTACAGGGGTGGATTCACCCCTCCACTTT.

The gene calls are TRBV28 and TRBJ2-3, with 10 positions matching TRBD2. The V gene end was trimmed by 2 bases and the J gene end by 7 bases; junction bases not matched to a gene: 12. Per germline, CDR1 MDHEN and CDR2 SYDVKM. The CDR3 has 17 residues. CDR3 nucleotide sequence: TGTGCCAGCAGTTTAACCTACCTAGCGGGAGATCGACATACGCAGTATTTT. Translated: CASSLTYLAGDRHTQYF.

For the CDR3, the DNA is TGTGCCAGCAGGGCTAGCGGGAGCTCAGGTGAGCAGTTCTTC. It yields the protein CASRASGSSGEQFF. V and J are TRBV9 and TRBJ2-1, with 10 bases aligning to TRBD2. The V and J ends lost 5 bases and 9 bases, in that order; junction bases with no gene match: 8. Germline CDR1 is SGDLS and CDR2 is YYNGEE. This CDR3 comprises 14 residues.

The gene calls are TRBV28 and TRBJ2-7, with 9 positions matching TRBD2. The CDR3 is made up of 16 amino acids. In germline, CDR1 is MDHEN, CDR2 SYDVKM. J gave up 3 bases and V 4 bases, and 10 bases lay outside the gene matches. The CDR3 is CASSSITGGRVYEQYF. As DNA, the CDR3 is TGTGCCAGCAGTTCGATCACGGGCGGGAGGGTCTACGAGCAGTACTTC.

The J gene is TRBJ1-3, the V gene TRBV9; D is undetermined. This CDR3 contains 15 residues. V dropped 5 bases and J dropped 0 bases, with 12 bases sitting between them. Germline loops: CDR1 SGDLS, CDR2 YYNGEE. DNA for the CDR3: TGTGCCAGCAGAGGAGGACCGGACTCTGGAAACACCATATATTTT. This sequence encodes CASRGGPDSGNTIYF.

This clone was counted a single time. Here the CDR3 reads CASSPWTSGSRWETQYF. As DNA, the CDR3 is TGTGCCAGCAGCCCGTGGACTAGCGGGAGCCGTTGGGAGACCCAGTACTTC. This chain joins TRBV11-2 and TRBJ2-5; 13 bases align to TRBD2. This CDR3 contains 17 residues. Germline CDR1 reads SGHAT; CDR2 reads FQNNGV. With 5 bases clipped from V and 5 bases from J, the junction kept 11 bases outside the gene matches.

This clone was observed a single time. The rearrangement uses TRBV5-1 and TRBJ2-3; D ambiguous. The CDR3 is 13 residues long. The V gene's germline CDR1 is SGHRS and CDR2 YFSETQ. With 4 bases removed from V and 2 bases from J, the gap between germline ends came to 8 bases. This CDR3 is CASSRGPTDTQYF. CDR3 in DNA: TGCGCCAGCAGCCGAGGTCCCACAGATACGCAGTATTTT. Looking up the rest from reference TRBV5-1 and TRBJ2-3 gives the full variable domain: KAGVTQTPRYLIKTRGQQVTLSCSPISGHRSVSWYQQTPGQGLQFLFEYFSETQRNKGNFPGRFSGRQFSNSRSEMNVSTLELGDSALYLCASSRGPTDTQYFGPGTRLTVL.

The chain combines TRBV7-9 with TRBJ2-5; no clear D. Trimming took 0 bases from V and 5 from J, leaving 10 bases between them. Per the germline V gene, CDR1 is SEHNR and CDR2 is FQNEAQ (reference sequence). This CDR3 has 14 residues. CDR3 amino acids: CASSLAQVVETQYF. The CDR3 nucleotides are TGTGCCAGCAGCTTAGCTCAGGTAGTGGAGACCCAGTACTTC. Drawing the rest from reference TRBV7-9 and TRBJ2-5, the complete variable domain is DTGVSQNPRHKITKRGQNVTFRCDPISEHNRLYWYRQTLGQGPEFLTYFQNEAQLEKSRLLSDRFSAERPKGSFSTLEIQRTEQGDSAMYLCASSLAQVVETQYFGPGTRLLVL.

This chain connects TRBV7-2 to TRBJ2-7, with 12 bases identical to TRBD2. The CDR3 sequence is 17 residues long. J gave up 3 bases and V 1 base, and 7 bases lay outside the gene matches. The V gene's germline CDR1 is SGHTA and CDR2 FQGNSA. The CDR3 protein is CASSLGLAGGGGYEQYF. DNA for the CDR3: TGTGCCAGCAGCTTAGGGCTAGCGGGAGGGGGGGGCTACGAGCAGTACTTC.

The chain couples TRBV7-3 to TRBJ2-2; 16 bases are a match to TRBD2. The V gene's germline CDR1 is SGHTA and CDR2 FQGTGA. The J segment lost 6 bases and the V segment lost 2 bases, leaving 0 bases of the junction unmatched. The length of the CDR3 is 16 residues. CDR3 bases: TGTGCCAGCAGCTTAGGGACTAGCGGGAGGGCCGGGGAGCTGTTTTTT. Its protein is CASSLGTSGRAGELFF.

This chain links TRBV5-1 with TRBJ2-1, with 12 bases aligning to TRBD2. CDR3 length: 15 residues. Per the germline V gene, CDR1 is SGHRS and CDR2 is YFSETQ. Losses at the gene ends were 4 bases for V and 5 bases for J; bases not matched to a gene: 4. The CDR3 reads CASSLGLAGNNEQFF. The CDR3 DNA is TGCGCCAGCAGCCTCGGACTAGCGGGGAACAATGAGCAGTTCTTC.

The V gene is TRBV19, the J gene TRBJ1-2; D not resolved. V was clipped by 1 base and J by 3 bases, with 6 bases between them. Germline values: CDR1 LNHDA, CDR2 SQIVND (reference sequence). CDR3 length: 13 residues. In nucleotides, the CDR3 is TGTGCCAGTAGTATAGCTACCTACTATGGCTACACCTTC. It is translated as CASSIATYYGYTF.

The V gene is TRBV6-2 or TRBV6-3, the J gene TRBJ1-2; 10 bases match TRBD1. The CDR3 length is 15 residues. Germline V gene sequence: CDR1 MNHEY, CDR2 SVGEGT. J lost 4 bases, V lost 5 bases, and 7 bases had no gene match. The CDR3: CASSTVRDRGYGYTF. For the CDR3, the DNA is TGTGCCAGCAGTACAGTACGGGACAGGGGCTATGGCTACACCTTC.

The sample holds a few counts of this clone. The chain links TRBV27 to TRBJ2-5; 11 bases agree with TRBD1. Germline V gene data show CDR1 as MNHEY and CDR2 as SMNVEV (reference sequence). The CDR3 length is 16 residues. The trim removed 4 bases at V and 2 bases at J, leaving 6 bases unmatched. In nucleotides, the CDR3 is TGTGCCAGCAGTTGGACAGGGGGCGCGATACAAGAGACCCAGTACTTC. Its protein is CASSWTGGAIQETQYF.